This is a list of T cell receptor beta chains from one sample in a study of preoperative IRX-2 immunotherapy in early breast cancer. Sequencing was performed with immunoSEQ multiplex PCR; in TCRdb, only in-frame clones are kept and a portion is missing. The table has some 19,000 clones, around four fifths seen once; the top ten hold approximately 1.1%. The sequences come from lymph node tissue, collected after IRX-2 immunotherapy. These receptors all come from a human donor with breast cancer. Each CDR3 is given with its conserved first and last residue. Fields, in order: clone size, J gene, V gene, D gene, CDR3 protein, CDR3 DNA. The D gene is left open where the match is weak. Part of the rows lack a size; the others show once, few, many or a class for expanded clones.

clone size: once
J gene: TRBJ2-7
V gene: TRBV18
D gene: TRBD2
CDR3 protein: CASSPPSGGVSSYEQYF
CDR3 DNA: TGTGCCAGCTCACCACCATCGGGGGGAGTTAGCTCCTACGAGCAGTACTTC

clone size: .
J gene: TRBJ1-1
V gene: TRBV28
D gene: .
CDR3 protein: CASSPGQMNTEAFF
CDR3 DNA: TGTGCCAGCAGTCCCGGACAGATGAACACTGAAGCTTTCTTT

clone size: .
J gene: TRBJ1-3
V gene: TRBV10-3
D gene: .
CDR3 protein: CAISESPPSSGNTIYF
CDR3 DNA: TGTGCCATCAGTGAGTCGCCCCCCAGCTCTGGAAACACCATATATTTT

clone size: .
J gene: TRBJ1-3
V gene: TRBV6-7
D gene: .
CDR3 protein: CASSYTTLPGNTIYF
CDR3 DNA: TGTGCCAGCAGTTACACGACACTCCCTGGAAACACCATATATTTT

clone size: .
J gene: TRBJ1-5
V gene: TRBV1
D gene: .
CDR3 protein: CASSQDFGDQPQHF
CDR3 DNA: TGCGCCAGCAGCCAAGATTTTGGGGATCAGCCCCAGCATTTT

clone size: medium-sized
J gene: TRBJ1-1
V gene: TRBV19
D gene: .
CDR3 protein: CASSRQNTEAFF
CDR3 DNA: TGTGCCAGTAGTAGACAGAACACTGAAGCTTTCTTT

clone size: once
J gene: TRBJ1-2
V gene: TRBV18
D gene: .
CDR3 protein: CASSGGRDYGYTF
CDR3 DNA: TGTGCCAGCTCGGGGGGGCGAGACTATGGCTACACCTTC

clone size: .
J gene: TRBJ1-1
V gene: TRBV7-7
D gene: .
CDR3 protein: CASSSYPGDMNTEAFF
CDR3 DNA: TGTGCCAGCAGCTCCTACCCAGGGGATATGAACACTGAAGCTTTCTTT

clone size: .
J gene: TRBJ1-4
V gene: TRBV10-2
D gene: .
CDR3 protein: CASSVSGTATPEKLFF
CDR3 DNA: TGCGCCAGCAGTGTCTCCGGGACCGCAACCCCTGAAAAACTGTTTTTT

clone size: .
J gene: TRBJ2-1
V gene: TRBV6-8
D gene: TRBD2
CDR3 protein: CASSPRSGRHYNEQFF
CDR3 DNA: TGTGCCAGCAGTCCACGCAGCGGGAGACACTACAATGAGCAGTTCTTC

clone size: .
J gene: TRBJ1-5
V gene: TRBV10-2
D gene: TRBD1
CDR3 protein: CASSDRGRSNQPQHF
CDR3 DNA: TGCGCCAGCTCGGACAGGGGGCGAAGCAATCAGCCCCAGCATTTT

clone size: .
J gene: TRBJ2-4
V gene: TRBV25-1
D gene: .
CDR3 protein: CASTPLGKNIQYF
CDR3 DNA: TGTGCCAGCACCCCCCTGGGGAAAAACATTCAGTACTTC

clone size: .
J gene: TRBJ1-5
V gene: TRBV18
D gene: .
CDR3 protein: CASSPTKLSNQPQHF
CDR3 DNA: TGTGCCAGCTCACCCACAAAACTTAGCAATCAGCCCCAGCATTTT

clone size: once
J gene: TRBJ1-5
V gene: TRBV6-8
D gene: TRBD1
CDR3 protein: CASSSDRDNQPQHF
CDR3 DNA: TGTGCCAGCAGTTCCGACAGGGACAATCAGCCCCAGCATTTT

clone size: .
J gene: TRBJ2-7
V gene: TRBV9
D gene: TRBD2
CDR3 protein: CASSNQLARNEQYF
CDR3 DNA: TGTGCCAGCAGCAATCAACTAGCGCGGAACGAGCAGTACTTC

clone size: .
J gene: TRBJ1-2
V gene: TRBV6-8
D gene: TRBD1
CDR3 protein: CASSSQGAGGYTF
CDR3 DNA: TGTGCCAGCAGTTCACAGGGGGCTGGTGGCTACACCTTC

clone size: .
J gene: TRBJ1-1
V gene: TRBV19
D gene: .
CDR3 protein: CASSIDHTPGTEAFF
CDR3 DNA: TGTGCCAGTAGTATAGATCACACACCCGGGACTGAAGCTTTCTTT

clone size: .
J gene: TRBJ1-4
V gene: TRBV30
D gene: .
CDR3 protein: CAWSVGFGEKLFF
CDR3 DNA: TGTGCCTGGAGTGTAGGGTTCGGCGAAAAACTGTTTTTT

clone size: .
J gene: TRBJ1-5
V gene: TRBV19
D gene: .
CDR3 protein: CASRKKIQPQHF
CDR3 DNA: TGTGCCAGTAGAAAGAAGATTCAGCCCCAGCATTTT

clone size: .
J gene: TRBJ1-3
V gene: TRBV6-8
D gene: TRBD1
CDR3 protein: CAIRDRETNSGNTIYF
CDR3 DNA: TGTGCCATCAGGGACAGGGAAACTAACTCTGGAAACACCATATATTTT

clone size: .
J gene: TRBJ2-3
V gene: TRBV18
D gene: .
CDR3 protein: CASSPIGLQESTDTQYF
CDR3 DNA: TGTGCCAGCTCACCAATAGGTTTACAGGAGAGCACAGATACGCAGTATTTT

clone size: .
J gene: TRBJ1-2
V gene: TRBV30
D gene: .
CDR3 protein: CAWSPTGSHGYTF
CDR3 DNA: TGTGCCTGGAGTCCCACCGGGAGCCATGGCTACACCTTC

clone size: .
J gene: TRBJ2-6
V gene: TRBV28
D gene: TRBD1
CDR3 protein: CASRTGGAGANVLTF
CDR3 DNA: TGTGCCAGCAGAACAGGGGGCGCTGGGGCCAACGTCCTGACTTTC

clone size: .
J gene: TRBJ2-7
V gene: TRBV11-3
D gene: TRBD2
CDR3 protein: CASSTTSGGRYEQYF
CDR3 DNA: TGTGCCAGCAGCACGACTAGCGGGGGCCGCTACGAGCAGTACTTC

clone size: once
J gene: TRBJ1-1
V gene: TRBV11-3
D gene: .
CDR3 protein: CASSLALILNTEAFF
CDR3 DNA: TGTGCCAGCAGCTTGGCCCTCATACTGAACACTGAAGCTTTCTTT

clone size: .
J gene: TRBJ2-3
V gene: TRBV25-1
D gene: .
CDR3 protein: CASSVSPDARTDTQYF
CDR3 DNA: TGTGCCAGCAGTGTATCGCCAGACGCGCGCACAGATACGCAGTATTTT

clone size: .
J gene: TRBJ2-1
V gene: TRBV28
D gene: TRBD2
CDR3 protein: CASSPWTSGRLLLTYNEQFF
CDR3 DNA: TGTGCCAGCAGTCCCTGGACTAGCGGGAGGCTCCTCCTTACCTACAATGAGCAGTTCTTC

clone size: .
J gene: TRBJ1-1
V gene: TRBV6-8
D gene: .
CDR3 protein: CASRARTGGIEAFF
CDR3 DNA: TGTGCCAGCAGGGCCCGGACGGGGGGCATTGAAGCTTTCTTT

clone size: .
J gene: TRBJ1-4
V gene: TRBV5-1
D gene: TRBD1
CDR3 protein: CASSFRGLDEKLFF
CDR3 DNA: TGCGCCAGCAGCTTCAGGGGGCTGGATGAAAAACTGTTTTTT

clone size: .
J gene: TRBJ2-2
V gene: TRBV11-3
D gene: .
CDR3 protein: CASSSAWDGGELFF
CDR3 DNA: TGTGCCAGCAGCTCCGCGTGGGACGGCGGGGAGCTGTTTTTT

clone size: .
J gene: TRBJ1-5
V gene: TRBV2
D gene: .
CDR3 protein: CASSEGRGGNQPQHF
CDR3 DNA: TGTGCCAGCAGTGAAGGGCGGGGTGGCAATCAGCCCCAGCATTTT

clone size: .
J gene: TRBJ2-5
V gene: TRBV9
D gene: TRBD2
CDR3 protein: CASSLGLAGGVGRETQYF
CDR3 DNA: TGTGCCAGCAGCTTGGGACTAGCGGGAGGTGTCGGTCGTGAGACCCAGTACTTC

clone size: .
J gene: TRBJ2-3
V gene: TRBV9
D gene: TRBD2
CDR3 protein: CASSLRLAGRTDTQYF
CDR3 DNA: TGTGCCAGCAGCTTAAGGCTAGCGGGCCGCACAGATACGCAGTATTTT

clone size: .
J gene: TRBJ1-5
V gene: TRBV15
D gene: .
CDR3 protein: CATSLDNPNQPQHF
CDR3 DNA: TGTGCCACCAGCCTGGACAATCCTAATCAGCCCCAGCATTTT

clone size: .
J gene: TRBJ2-3
V gene: TRBV23-1
D gene: .
CDR3 protein: CASSQGHSTDTQYF
CDR3 DNA: TGCGCCAGCAGCCAGGGACACAGCACAGATACGCAGTATTTT

clone size: .
J gene: TRBJ1-1
V gene: TRBV18
D gene: .
CDR3 protein: CASSQDRGAGTEAFF
CDR3 DNA: TGTGCCAGCTCACAGGATCGGGGGGCCGGAACTGAAGCTTTCTTT

clone size: once
J gene: TRBJ1-1
V gene: TRBV6-8
D gene: .
CDR3 protein: CASSAWASMTEAFF
CDR3 DNA: TGTGCCAGCAGTGCCTGGGCCTCGATGACTGAAGCTTTCTTT

clone size: .
J gene: TRBJ1-2
V gene: TRBV19
D gene: .
CDR3 protein: CASFRDGWSYGYTF
CDR3 DNA: TGTGCCAGTTTCAGGGACGGTTGGTCCTATGGCTACACCTTC

clone size: .
J gene: TRBJ1-1
V gene: TRBV28
D gene: .
CDR3 protein: CASRSPSGEAFF
CDR3 DNA: TGTGCCAGCAGAAGCCCAAGCGGGGAAGCTTTCTTT

clone size: few
J gene: TRBJ2-5
V gene: TRBV15
D gene: .
CDR3 protein: CATSRGADTQETQYF
CDR3 DNA: TGTGCCACCAGCAGAGGGGCGGACACCCAAGAGACCCAGTACTTC

clone size: few
J gene: TRBJ2-3
V gene: TRBV15
D gene: TRBD2
CDR3 protein: CATSVRTSGGTDTQYF
CDR3 DNA: TGTGCCACCAGCGTAAGGACTAGCGGGGGCACAGATACGCAGTATTTT

clone size: .
J gene: TRBJ2-2
V gene: TRBV19
D gene: TRBD1
CDR3 protein: CASSTPTNRGQGELFF
CDR3 DNA: TGTGCCAGTAGTACACCAACCAACAGGGGGCAGGGGGAGCTGTTTTTT

clone size: .
J gene: TRBJ1-1
V gene: TRBV19
D gene: TRBD1
CDR3 protein: CATKPGQGSTEAFF
CDR3 DNA: TGTGCCACCAAACCGGGACAGGGGTCCACTGAAGCTTTCTTT

clone size: .
J gene: TRBJ2-3
V gene: TRBV25-1
D gene: .
CDR3 protein: CASRSRRADTQYF
CDR3 DNA: TGTGCCAGCAGGTCGAGGAGGGCAGATACGCAGTATTTT

clone size: .
J gene: TRBJ1-6
V gene: TRBV11-3
D gene: TRBD1
CDR3 protein: CASSLQQGTNSPLHF
CDR3 DNA: TGTGCCAGCAGCTTGCAACAGGGGACTAATTCACCCCTCCACTTT

clone size: .
J gene: TRBJ2-3
V gene: TRBV5-1
D gene: TRBD1
CDR3 protein: CASSLGTGKPTDTQYF
CDR3 DNA: TGCGCCAGCAGCCTTGGGACAGGGAAGCCCACAGATACGCAGTATTTT

clone size: .
J gene: TRBJ2-6
V gene: TRBV30
D gene: .
CDR3 protein: CAWSVLLHGANVLTF
CDR3 DNA: TGTGCCTGGAGCGTACTCTTACATGGGGCCAACGTCCTGACTTTC

clone size: .
J gene: TRBJ1-1
V gene: TRBV18
D gene: .
CDR3 protein: CASSTGAEAEAFF
CDR3 DNA: TGTGCCAGCTCAACCGGGGCAGAAGCTGAAGCTTTCTTT

clone size: .
J gene: TRBJ2-7
V gene: TRBV30
D gene: .
CDR3 protein: CAWGRNYEQYF
CDR3 DNA: TGTGCCTGGGGACGGAATTACGAGCAGTACTTC

clone size: .
J gene: TRBJ1-5
V gene: TRBV7-1
D gene: .
CDR3 protein: CASSSDLSNQPQHF
CDR3 DNA: TGTGCCAGCAGCTCGGACCTTAGCAATCAGCCCCAGCATTTT

clone size: once
J gene: TRBJ2-5
V gene: TRBV6-8
D gene: .
CDR3 protein: CASSYGRLYQETQYF
CDR3 DNA: TGTGCCAGCAGTTACGGCAGATTGTACCAAGAGACCCAGTACTTC

clone size: .
J gene: TRBJ1-4
V gene: TRBV19
D gene: .
CDR3 protein: CASSSPGAQNEKLFF
CDR3 DNA: TGTGCCAGTAGTTCCCCAGGGGCACAAAATGAAAAACTGTTTTTT

clone size: .
J gene: TRBJ2-1
V gene: TRBV14
D gene: TRBD2
CDR3 protein: CASSLRRTSGRRQNEQFF
CDR3 DNA: TGTGCCAGCAGCCTAAGAAGGACTAGCGGGAGACGCCAGAATGAGCAGTTCTTC

clone size: .
J gene: TRBJ2-7
V gene: TRBV18
D gene: TRBD2
CDR3 protein: CASSATSGRAHEQYF
CDR3 DNA: TGTGCCAGCTCAGCTACCAGCGGGAGGGCCCACGAGCAGTACTTC